The 18 T cell receptor beta chains below were found in one sample sequenced in a study of OX40 agonist ivuxolimab in advanced cancers. Libraries were prepared by immunoSEQ multiplex PCR; TCRdb keeps only in-frame clonotypes and omits some of them. The sample consists of 70,000 to 95,000 clones, just over 90% of them appearing once. Sequences were derived from CD4+ or CD8+ T cells sorted from blood, sampled in a trial of the OX40 agonist ivuxolimab. The receptors stem from an adult with an advanced solid tumor such as melanoma, head and neck, liver or kidney cancer.

V usage is TRBV27 and J usage is TRBJ1-2, with TRBD1 matching over 9 bases. CDR1 and CDR2 from the germline V gene are MNHEY and SMNVEV (reference sequence). Unmatched junction bases numbered 11, after V lost 5 bases and J lost 4 bases. This CDR3 region has 16 residues. CDR3 DNA sequence: TGTGCCAGCAGTCCCCAGGCCGGGACAGGGAGCTATGGCTACACCTTC. It codes for CASSPQAGTGSYGYTF.

The chain couples TRBV7-2 to TRBJ2-7; D could derive from TRBD1 or TRBD2 (5 bases each). Germline loops: CDR1 SGHTA, CDR2 FQGNSA. This CDR3 has 14 residues. Trimming stripped 1 base from V and 2 bases from J, with 9 bases between. This chain's CDR3 is CASSLGGKPYEQYF. The CDR3 DNA is TGTGCCAGCAGCTTAGGGGGGAAACCCTACGAGCAGTACTTC. Full variable domain (remainder filled in from reference TRBV7-2 and TRBJ2-7): GAGVSQSPSNKVTEKGKDVELRCDPISGHTALYWYRQSLGQGLEFLIYFQGNSAPDKSGLPSDRFSAERTGGSVSTLTIQRTQQEDSAVYLCASSLGGKPYEQYFGPGTRLTVT.

This clone was found once. The chain uses TRBV18 and TRBJ2-2; 7 bases agree with TRBD1. The V and J ends lost 6 bases and 4 bases, in that order; junction bases with no gene match: 5. The germline gives CDR1 KGHSH, CDR2 LQKENI. The CDR3 extends over 14 amino acids. The chain's CDR3 is CASSPGTATGELFF. The CDR3 DNA reads as TGTGCCAGCTCGCCCGGGACAGCCACCGGGGAGCTGTTTTTT. The whole variable domain, filled in from reference TRBV18 and TRBJ2-2, reads NAGVMQNPRHLVRRRGQEARLRCSPMKGHSHVYWYRQLPEEGLKFMVYLQKENIIDESGMPKERFSAEFPKEGPSILRIQQVVRGDSAAYFCASSPGTATGELFFGEGSRLTVL.

This clone was recorded once. The rearrangement links TRBV30 to TRBJ2-7; a possible D gene is TRBD1 (6 bases). Trimming pared 4 bases from V and 4 bases from J, leaving 11 bases between. From germline, CDR1 is GTSNPN and CDR2 SVGIG (reference sequence). The CDR3 is 12 residues long. The CDR3 protein is CAWTRDKYEQYF. CDR3 nucleotide sequence: TGTGCCTGGACAAGGGACAAGTACGAGCAGTACTTC.

This clone has a single count. The genes are TRBV9 and TRBJ2-5; perhaps TRBD2 as D (5 bases). The CDR3 contains 16 residues. The germline CDR1 and CDR2 sequences are SGDLS and YYNGEE. V was cut by 2 bases and J by 2 bases, with 16 bases left in between. This chain's CDR3 is CASSVSTPSGQETQYF. The CDR3, as DNA: TGTGCCAGCAGCGTCTCGACTCCATCGGGGCAAGAGACCCAGTACTTC.

V gene TRBV5-6 combines with J gene TRBJ1-6; D remains ambiguous. Germline CDR1 is SGHDT and CDR2 is YYEEEE. The germline V and J ends were trimmed by 2 bases and 4 bases, with 16 bases remaining between them. The CDR3 totals 17 residues. The CDR3 DNA sequence: TGTGCCAGCAGCTTAAGCTGGGCTAACAATTATAATTCACCCCTCCACTTT. Encoded protein: CASSLSWANNYNSPLHF.

The chain carries TRBV9 and TRBJ2-7, with D uncertain. Deletions cut 0 bases from V and 1 base from J, with 8 bases between. This CDR3 region has 14 residues. Germline loops: CDR1 SGDLS, CDR2 YYNGEE. DNA of the CDR3: TGTGCCAGCAGCGTAGTCGGGTCTTCCTACGAGCAGTACTTC. This gives the protein CASSVVGSSYEQYF.

This chain connects TRBV7-9 to TRBJ2-3, with 8 bases fitting TRBD2. The CDR3 is 16 amino acids. V lost 3 bases, J lost 1 base, and 6 bases stayed unmatched. Germline V gives CDR1 SEHNR, CDR2 FQNEAQ (reference sequence). CDR3 amino acids: CASSFSGSYGTDTQYF. Written as DNA, the CDR3 is TGTGCCAGCAGCTTCAGCGGGAGTTATGGCACAGATACGCAGTATTTT.

This chain joins TRBV29-1 and TRBJ1-1, with unresolved D. Germline CDR1 SQVTM, CDR2 ANQGSEA. There are 12 residues in the CDR3. V gave up 0 bases and J gave up 7 bases, with 9 bases separating them. CDR3 sequence reads: CSVEDRGIEAFF. The CDR3 nucleotides read TGCAGCGTTGAAGATCGGGGAATTGAAGCTTTCTTT.

CDR3 residues: CASSLGSAANYGYTF. The CDR3 DNA is TGCGCCAGCAGCTTGGGGTCAGCAGCTAACTATGGCTACACCTTC. This chain connects TRBV5-1 to TRBJ1-2; D is undetermined. CDR3 length equals 15 residues. With 0 bases removed from V and 0 bases from J, the gap between germline ends came to 9 bases. Germline CDR1 SGHRS, CDR2 YFSETQ. The whole variable domain, remainder taken from reference TRBV5-1 and TRBJ1-2, is KAGVTQTPRYLIKTRGQQVTLSCSPISGHRSVSWYQQTPGQGLQFLFEYFSETQRNKGNFPGRFSGRQFSNSRSEMNVSTLELGDSALYLCASSLGSAANYGYTFGSGTRLTVV.

J is TRBJ1-4 and V is TRBV7-2, with D possibly being TRBD1 (5 bases). Trimming pared 4 bases from V and 5 bases from J, leaving 11 bases between. The germline V gene has CDR1 SGHTA and CDR2 FQGNSA. The CDR3 covers 14 residues. The CDR3 nucleotides read TGTGCCAGCAGCTCGACAGCACTCAATGAAAAACTGTTTTTT. Its protein is CASSSTALNEKLFF. The whole variable domain, filled in from reference TRBV7-2 and TRBJ1-4, reads GAGVSQSPSNKVTEKGKDVELRCDPISGHTALYWYRQSLGQGLEFLIYFQGNSAPDKSGLPSDRFSAERTGGSVSTLTIQRTQQEDSAVYLCASSSTALNEKLFFGSGTQLSVL.

J is TRBJ1-3 and V is TRBV25-1; D possibly corresponds to TRBD1 (6 bases). V was cut by 6 bases and J by 0 bases, with 9 bases left in between. Per germline, CDR1 MGHDK and CDR2 SYGVNS. CDR3 length: 14 amino acids. The CDR3 DNA is TGTGCCAGCAGGGACAGATTCTCTGGAAACACCATATATTTT. Translated: CASRDRFSGNTIYF.

V is TRBV19 and J is TRBJ2-3; D may be TRBD2 (5 bases). The V gene's germline CDR1 is LNHDA and CDR2 SQIVND (reference sequence). The CDR3 contains 13 residues. Trimming took off 4 bases at V and 2 bases at J, with 7 bases between the two ends. The CDR3 reads CASSTGITDTQYF. The CDR3 bases are TGTGCCAGTAGTACGGGGATCACAGATACGCAGTATTTT.

V is TRBV6-1 and J is TRBJ1-5, with TRBD1 as a possible D gene (5 bases). Trimming shortened V by 6 bases and J by 4 bases, and 13 bases separated the two germline ends. The germline gives CDR1 MNHNS, CDR2 SASEGT. The CDR3 loop spans 14 amino acids. The CDR3 DNA reads as TGTGCCAGCAGGGCAGGGTTATGGAATCAGCCCCAGCATTTT. Translated, it gives CASRAGLWNQPQHF.

The chain has TRBV6-5 and TRBJ1-2, with D uncertain. The germline V gene encodes CDR1 MNHEY and CDR2 SVGAGI. Trimming took off 6 bases at V and 5 bases at J, with 13 bases between the two ends. The CDR3 spans 13 residues. The CDR3 nucleotides are TGTGCCAGCAGCCGCGATGTCGTTTATGGCTACACCTTC. Its translation: CASSRDVVYGYTF.

The gene calls are TRBV19 and TRBJ2-2; TRBD1 aligns across 8 bases. Germline V gives CDR1 LNHDA, CDR2 SQIVND (reference sequence). V was clipped by 7 bases and J by 6 bases; unmatched bases: 16. The CDR3 runs 17 residues. The CDR3 DNA is TGTGCCAGTAATACCCTTGGACAGGGAGCGCCTGCCGGGGAGCTGTTTTTT. It is translated as CASNTLGQGAPAGELFF.

The chain combines TRBV14 with TRBJ2-3, with D possibly TRBD1 on 5 matching bases. CDR3 length: 15 residues. V shed 1 base and J shed 8 bases, with 16 bases lying between them. In germline, CDR1 is SGHDN, CDR2 FVKESK. CDR3 in amino acids: CASSQAYGQGGTQYF. CDR3 nucleotide sequence: TGTGCCAGCAGCCAAGCTTACGGGCAGGGTGGTACGCAGTATTTT.

The J gene is TRBJ1-5, the V gene TRBV6-1; tentative D call: TRBD1 (6 bases). The V and J ends lost 7 bases and 0 bases respectively, with 13 bases between them. This CDR3 contains 15 residues. Looked up from germline, CDR1 is MNHNS and CDR2 is SASEGT. CDR3 residues: CASMVGAPSNQPQHF. The CDR3 DNA reads TGTGCCAGCATGGTGGGGGCTCCTAGCAATCAGCCCCAGCATTTT.